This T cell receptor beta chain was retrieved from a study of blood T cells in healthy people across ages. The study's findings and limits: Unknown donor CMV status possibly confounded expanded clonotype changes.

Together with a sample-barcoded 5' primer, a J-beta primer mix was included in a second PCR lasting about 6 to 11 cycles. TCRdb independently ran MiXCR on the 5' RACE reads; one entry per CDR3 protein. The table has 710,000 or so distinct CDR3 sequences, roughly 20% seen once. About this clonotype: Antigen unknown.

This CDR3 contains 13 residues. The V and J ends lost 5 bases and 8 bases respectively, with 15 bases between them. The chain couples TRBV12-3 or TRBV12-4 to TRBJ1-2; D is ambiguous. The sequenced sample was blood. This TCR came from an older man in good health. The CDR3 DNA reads TGTGCCAGCAGTCTGGTGACACCTCCAGGCTACACCTTC. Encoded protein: CASSLVTPPGYTF.